One T cell receptor (beta chain) is described in this entry. This entry comes from a study of blood T cell repertoires in COVID-19. Clones were read by immunoSEQ multiplex PCR, and TCRdb kept only the in-frame ones, dropping some. The sample shows around 140,000 clones, approximately 85% of them seen only once. CDR3 length: 15 residues. Germline V gives CDR1 SGHTA, CDR2 FQGNSA. After removal of 5 bases from V and 3 bases from J, the junction contained 9 bases not matched to a gene. Sample: peripheral blood. The rearrangement uses TRBV7-2 and TRBJ2-5; 7 nucleotides align to TRBD1. The clonotype comes from a human donor with acute or convalescent COVID-19. The donor label of this sample is uncertain. The CDR3: CASSPYAGQEETQYF. The CDR3 nucleotides read TGTGCCAGCAGCCCTTACGCCGGACAGGAAGAGACCCAGTACTTC.